This is a list of T cell receptor beta chains from one sample in a study of cytomegalovirus exposure and HLA in healthy donors. Only in-frame clones appear in the TCRdb table, and some are missing; sequencing was by immunoSEQ multiplex PCR. The sample carries approximately 160,000 clones, approximately 88% recorded once. The specimen was PBMCs. These receptors came from a man aged 25-45 years in good health and CMV-seropositive. The conserved cysteine and the conserved F or W are not part of the CDR3 here.

j_call v_call cdr3_aa
TRBJ2-5 TRBV27 ASSYRGPETQY
TRBJ2-1 TRBV9 ASSHGQESSYNEQF
TRBJ2-1 TRBV5-4 ASSLGAGGQGEQF
TRBJ2-3 TRBV6-5 ASSYYTGGRPDTQY
TRBJ1-4 TRBV7-6 ASSLGGDAKLF
TRBJ2-3 TRBV30 AWSGGLGVVDTQY
TRBJ2-7 TRBV10-3 ATLPGQGTRVTYEQY
TRBJ2-1 TRBV28 ASSLSGNDEQF
TRBJ1-6 TRBV2 ASNTGLPNSPLH
TRBJ2-1 TRBV9 ASSPYSGSSYNEQF
TRBJ2-5 TRBV11-2 ASSLAQGQGVVKTQY
TRBJ1-2 TRBV19 ASSIAGRGFNYGYT
TRBJ2-5 TRBV13 ASSFRGRETQY
TRBJ1-1 TRBV19 ASSRSGTTNTEAF
TRBJ1-4 TRBV7-9 ASSSPQGTGEKLF
TRBJ2-3 TRBV7-9 ASSLGGGASDTQY
TRBJ2-7 TRBV5-4 ASSTSSGGAYEQY
TRBJ2-2 TRBV7-6 ACNSGGPSTGELF
TRBJ2-1 TRBV27 ASSNRDREINEQF
TRBJ1-1 TRBV30 AWRGQFTEAF
TRBJ2-5 TRBV27 ASSFQRGGRETQY
TRBJ1-2 TRBV4-3 ASSPSQGISYGYT
TRBJ2-7 TRBV6-6 ASSYSAQGYEQY
TRBJ2-7 TRBV28 ASSLTGGSREQY
TRBJ1-1 TRBV4-1 ASSPLVNTEAF
TRBJ2-1 TRBV11-2 ASSSPPGLAGDEQF
TRBJ2-7 TRBV2 ASSGPRTGGYNEQY
TRBJ2-7 TRBV11-1 ASSFLGEGFYEQY
TRBJ2-3 TRBV5-1 ASSLDGTTSTDTQY
TRBJ2-3 TRBV4-2 ASSQEEGAVDTQY
TRBJ1-4 TRBV25-1 ASSESRTATNEKLF
TRBJ1-4 TRBV30 AWSVKGWENEKLF
TRBJ2-7 TRBV13 ASSSSDIDYEQY
TRBJ2-2 TRBV28 ASSSNDRGPGTGELF
TRBJ2-2 TRBV7-8 ASPGQGVVGELF
TRBJ2-7 TRBV7-6 ASSSLGGLYEQY
TRBJ2-1 TRBV9 ASSGTRPNEQF
TRBJ2-3 TRBV5-1 ASRTTGDYTDTQY
TRBJ2-1 TRBV5-1 ASSLGGTSGKPEQF
TRBJ1-5 TRBV5-6 ASSVQGWNQH
TRBJ2-1 TRBV28 ASSPTSGRANEQF
TRBJ2-1 TRBV28 ASSYPAGAFNEQF
TRBJ1-4 TRBV6-6 ASSPGQGNEKLF
TRBJ1-5 TRBV2 ASTWTGGSNQPQH
TRBJ2-6 TRBV7-3 ASSSVDRRPSGANVLT